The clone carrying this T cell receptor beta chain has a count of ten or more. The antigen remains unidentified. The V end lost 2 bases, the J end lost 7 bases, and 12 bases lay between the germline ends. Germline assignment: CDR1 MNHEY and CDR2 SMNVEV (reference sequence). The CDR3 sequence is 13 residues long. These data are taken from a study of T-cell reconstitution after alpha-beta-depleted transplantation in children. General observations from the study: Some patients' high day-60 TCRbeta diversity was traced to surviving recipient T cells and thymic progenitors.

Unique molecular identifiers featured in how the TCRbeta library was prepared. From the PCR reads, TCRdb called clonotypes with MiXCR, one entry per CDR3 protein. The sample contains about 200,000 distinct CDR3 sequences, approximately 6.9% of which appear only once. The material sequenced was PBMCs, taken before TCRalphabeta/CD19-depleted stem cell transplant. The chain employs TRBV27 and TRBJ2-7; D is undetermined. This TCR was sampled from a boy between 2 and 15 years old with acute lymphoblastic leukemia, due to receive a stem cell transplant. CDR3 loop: CASSLTVYREQYF. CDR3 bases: TGTGCCAGCAGTTTAACGGTTTATAGGGAGCAGTACTTC.